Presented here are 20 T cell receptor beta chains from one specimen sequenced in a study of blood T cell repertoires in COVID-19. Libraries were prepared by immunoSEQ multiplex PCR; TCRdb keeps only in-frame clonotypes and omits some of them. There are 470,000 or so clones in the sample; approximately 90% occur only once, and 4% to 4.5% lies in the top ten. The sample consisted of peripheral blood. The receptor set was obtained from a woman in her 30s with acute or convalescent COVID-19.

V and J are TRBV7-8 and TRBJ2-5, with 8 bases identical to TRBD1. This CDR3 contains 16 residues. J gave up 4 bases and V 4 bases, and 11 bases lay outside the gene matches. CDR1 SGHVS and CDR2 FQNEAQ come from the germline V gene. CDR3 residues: CASSSNPDRVVETQYF. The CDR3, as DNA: TGTGCCAGCAGCTCCAACCCGGACAGGGTTGTAGAGACCCAGTACTTC. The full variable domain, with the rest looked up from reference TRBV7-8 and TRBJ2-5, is GAGVSQSPRYKVAKRGQDVALRCDPISGHVSLFWYQQALGQGPEFLTYFQNEAQLDKSGLPSDRFFAERPEGSVSTLKIQRTQQEDSAVYLCASSSNPDRVVETQYFGPGTRLLVL.

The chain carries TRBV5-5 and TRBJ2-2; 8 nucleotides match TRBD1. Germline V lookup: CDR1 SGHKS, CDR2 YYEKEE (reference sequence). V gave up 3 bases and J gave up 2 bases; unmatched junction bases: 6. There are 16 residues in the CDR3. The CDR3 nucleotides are TGTGCCAGCAGCTCTAACAGGGGGGTCAACACCGGGGAGCTGTTTTTT. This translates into CASSSNRGVNTGELFF. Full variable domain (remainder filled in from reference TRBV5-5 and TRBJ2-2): DAGVTQSPTHLIKTRGQQVTLRCSPISGHKSVSWYQQVLGQGPQFIFQYYEKEERGRGNFPDRFSARQFPNYSSELNVNALLLGDSALYLCASSSNRGVNTGELFFGEGSRLTVL.

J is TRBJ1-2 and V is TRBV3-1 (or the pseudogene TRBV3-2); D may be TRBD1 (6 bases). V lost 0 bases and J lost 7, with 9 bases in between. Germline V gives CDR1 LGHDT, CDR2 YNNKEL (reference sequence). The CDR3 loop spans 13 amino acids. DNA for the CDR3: TGTGCCAGCAGCCAAGACGCAGGGGCTGGCTACACCTTC. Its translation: CASSQDAGAGYTF.

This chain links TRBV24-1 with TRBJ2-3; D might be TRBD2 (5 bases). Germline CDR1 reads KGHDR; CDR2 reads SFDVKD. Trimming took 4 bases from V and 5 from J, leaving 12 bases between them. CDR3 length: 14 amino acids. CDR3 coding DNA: TGTGCCACCAGTGACTACGACGGGGAAGATACGCAGTATTTT. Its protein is CATSDYDGEDTQYF.

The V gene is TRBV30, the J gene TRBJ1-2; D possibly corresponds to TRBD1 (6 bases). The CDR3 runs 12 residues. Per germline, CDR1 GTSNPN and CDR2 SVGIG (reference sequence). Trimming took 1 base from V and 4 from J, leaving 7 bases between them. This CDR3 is CAWSGGPYGYTF. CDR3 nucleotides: TGTGCCTGGAGTGGGGGGCCCTATGGCTACACCTTC.

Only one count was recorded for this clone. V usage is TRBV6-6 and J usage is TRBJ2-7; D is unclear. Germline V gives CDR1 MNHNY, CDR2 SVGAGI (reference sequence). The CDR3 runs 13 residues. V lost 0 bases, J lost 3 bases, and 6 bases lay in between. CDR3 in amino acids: CASSYSRSYEQYF. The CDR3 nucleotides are TGTGCCAGCAGTTACTCTCGCAGCTACGAGCAGTACTTC.

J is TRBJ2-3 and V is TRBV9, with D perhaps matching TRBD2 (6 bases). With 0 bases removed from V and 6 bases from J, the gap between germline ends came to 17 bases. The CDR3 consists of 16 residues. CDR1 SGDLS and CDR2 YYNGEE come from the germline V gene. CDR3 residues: CASSVDRSGLDDTQYF. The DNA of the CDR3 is TGTGCCAGCAGCGTAGACCGAAGCGGGCTTGACGATACGCAGTATTTT.

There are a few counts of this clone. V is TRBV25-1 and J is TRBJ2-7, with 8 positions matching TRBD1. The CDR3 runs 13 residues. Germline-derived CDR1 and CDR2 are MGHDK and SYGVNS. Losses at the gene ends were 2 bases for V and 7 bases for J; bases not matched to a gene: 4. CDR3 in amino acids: CASSEQGAWEQYF. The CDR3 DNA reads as TGTGCCAGCAGTGAACAGGGGGCGTGGGAGCAGTACTTC.

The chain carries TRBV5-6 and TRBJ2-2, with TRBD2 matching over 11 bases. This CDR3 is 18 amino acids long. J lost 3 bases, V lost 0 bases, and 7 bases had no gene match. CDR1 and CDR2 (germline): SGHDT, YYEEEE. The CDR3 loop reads CASSLVLLAGGHTGELFF. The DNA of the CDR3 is TGTGCCAGCAGCTTGGTCCTCCTAGCGGGGGGACACACCGGGGAGCTGTTTTTT. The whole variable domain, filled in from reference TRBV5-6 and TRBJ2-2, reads DAGVTQSPTHLIKTRGQQVTLRCSPKSGHDTVSWYQQALGQGPQFIFQYYEEEERQRGNFPDRFSGHQFPNYSSELNVNALLLGDSALYLCASSLVLLAGGHTGELFFGEGSRLTVL.

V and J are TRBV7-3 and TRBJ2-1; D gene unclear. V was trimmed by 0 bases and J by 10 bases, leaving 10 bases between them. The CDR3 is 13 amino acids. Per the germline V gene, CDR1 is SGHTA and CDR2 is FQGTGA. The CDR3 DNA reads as TGTGCCAGCAGCTTAACCCCAACGGAGGAGCAGTTCTTC. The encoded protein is CASSLTPTEEQFF.

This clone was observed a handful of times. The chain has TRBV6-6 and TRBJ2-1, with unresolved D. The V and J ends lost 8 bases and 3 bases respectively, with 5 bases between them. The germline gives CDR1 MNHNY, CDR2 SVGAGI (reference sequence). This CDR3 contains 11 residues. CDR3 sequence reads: CASGSYNEQFF. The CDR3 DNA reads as TGTGCCAGCGGCAGCTACAATGAGCAGTTCTTC.

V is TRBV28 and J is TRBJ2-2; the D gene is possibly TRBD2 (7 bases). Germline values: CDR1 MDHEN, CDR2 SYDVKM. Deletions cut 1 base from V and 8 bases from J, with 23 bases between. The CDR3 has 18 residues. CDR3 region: CASSLLRGGMNLAGELFF. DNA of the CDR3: TGTGCCAGCAGTTTATTAAGGGGGGGCATGAATCTTGCTGGGGAGCTGTTTTTT. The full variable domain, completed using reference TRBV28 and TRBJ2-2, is DVKVTQSSRYLVKRTGEKVFLECVQDMDHENMFWYRQDPGLGLRLIYFSYDVKMKEKGDIPEGYSVSREKKERFSLILESASTNQTSMYLCASSLLRGGMNLAGELFFGEGSRLTVL.

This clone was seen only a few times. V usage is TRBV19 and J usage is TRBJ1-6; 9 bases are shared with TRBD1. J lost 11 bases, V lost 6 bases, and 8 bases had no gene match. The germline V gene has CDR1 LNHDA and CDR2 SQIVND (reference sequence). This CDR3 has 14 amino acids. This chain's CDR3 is CASSRTGDNTPLHF. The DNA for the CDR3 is TGTGCCAGTAGCCGGACAGGGGACAATACACCCCTCCACTTT.

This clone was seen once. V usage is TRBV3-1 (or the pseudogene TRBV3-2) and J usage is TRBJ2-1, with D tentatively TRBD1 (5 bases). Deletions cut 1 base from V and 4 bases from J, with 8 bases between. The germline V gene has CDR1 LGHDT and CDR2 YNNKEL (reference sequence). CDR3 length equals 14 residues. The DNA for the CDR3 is TGTGCCAGCAGCCAAGGGACACTTTACAATGAGCAGTTCTTC. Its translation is CASSQGTLYNEQFF.

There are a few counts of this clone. As DNA, the CDR3 is TGTGCCAGCAGCTGGGACAGGGGTGGGTACGAGCAGTACTTC. Its protein is CASSWDRGGYEQYF. The V call is TRBV5-5, the J call TRBJ2-7; 10 bases are shared with TRBD1. Germline CDR1 reads SGHKS; CDR2 reads YYEKEE (reference sequence). CDR3 length: 14 residues. Trimming at V came to 3 bases and at J to 4 bases, leaving 4 bases not matched to a gene.

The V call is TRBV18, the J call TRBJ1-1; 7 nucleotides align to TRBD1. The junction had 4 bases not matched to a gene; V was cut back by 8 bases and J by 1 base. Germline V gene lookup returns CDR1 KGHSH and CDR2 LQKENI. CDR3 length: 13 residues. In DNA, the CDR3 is TGTGCCAGCCGACAGGGACCGAACACTGAAGCTTTCTTT. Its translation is CASRQGPNTEAFF.

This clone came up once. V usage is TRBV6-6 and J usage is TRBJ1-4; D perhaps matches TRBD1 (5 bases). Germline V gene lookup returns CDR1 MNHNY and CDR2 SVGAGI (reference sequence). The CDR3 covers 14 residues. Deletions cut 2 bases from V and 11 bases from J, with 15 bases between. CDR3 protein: CASSYPGGLGKLFF. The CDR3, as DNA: TGTGCCAGCAGTTACCCCGGGGGTCTCGGGAAACTGTTTTTT.

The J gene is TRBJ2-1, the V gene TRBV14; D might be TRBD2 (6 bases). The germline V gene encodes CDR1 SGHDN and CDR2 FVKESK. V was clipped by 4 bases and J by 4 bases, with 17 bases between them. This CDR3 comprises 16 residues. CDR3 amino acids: CASSRLGGADYNEQFF. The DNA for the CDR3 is TGTGCCAGCAGCCGCTTGGGCGGGGCCGATTACAATGAGCAGTTCTTC. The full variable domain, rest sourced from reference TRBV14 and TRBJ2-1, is EAGVTQFPSHSVIEKGQTVTLRCDPISGHDNLYWYRRVMGKEIKFLLHFVKESKQDESGMPNNRFLAERTGGTYSTLKVQPAELEDSGVYFCASSRLGGADYNEQFFGPGTRLTVL.

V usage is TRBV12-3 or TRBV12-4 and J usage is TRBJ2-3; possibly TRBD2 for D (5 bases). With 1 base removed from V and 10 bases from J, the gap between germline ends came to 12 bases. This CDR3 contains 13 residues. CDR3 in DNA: TGTGCCAGCAGTTTAGTAGCGTTGGGTTCGCAGTATTTT. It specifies CASSLVALGSQYF.

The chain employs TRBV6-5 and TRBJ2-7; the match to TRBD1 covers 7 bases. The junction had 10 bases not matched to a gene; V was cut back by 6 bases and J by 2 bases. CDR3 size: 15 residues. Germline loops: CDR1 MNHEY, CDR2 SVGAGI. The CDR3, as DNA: TGTGCCAGCAGGCGCAACCGGGACAGTACCTACGAGCAGTACTTC. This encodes CASRRNRDSTYEQYF.